The clone carrying this TCR beta chain was recorded once. The data stem from a study of T cell changes during pregnancy in multiple sclerosis. The CDR3 is made up of 14 amino acids. CDR1 and CDR2 (germline): MNHEY, SVGAGI. V shed 5 bases and J 6 bases; nucleotides not matched to a gene: 7. The data were produced by immunoSEQ multiplex PCR, yet TCRdb's version contains in-frame clones alone and is incomplete. The sample lists about 74,000 clones, approximately 91% occurring once. This receptor was identified in a female donor with multiple sclerosis, enrolled in a pregnancy study. The rearrangement links TRBV6-5 to TRBJ1-1, with 9 positions matching TRBD1. The source was peripheral blood, collected in the third trimester of pregnancy. This CDR3 is CASSPGTGWAEAFF. Written as DNA, the CDR3 is TGTGCCAGCAGTCCCGGGACAGGGTGGGCTGAAGCTTTCTTT.